This is a list of T cell receptor beta chains from one sample in a study of blood T cell repertoires in COVID-19. Using immunoSEQ multiplex PCR, the repertoire was profiled, and TCRdb retains in-frame clones only, with some absent. Among about 360,000 clones, over 75% were seen once, and the ten largest hold approximately 2.1%. The source material was PBMCs or T cells enriched from blood (not recorded which). Every receptor here comes from a woman in her thirties or forties with acute COVID-19. The CDR3 runs from the conserved cysteine through the conserved F or W. Fields, in order: D gene, J gene, clone size, V gene, CDR3 protein, CDR3 DNA. The D gene is left open where the match is weak. The size of a clone is reported for some rows only, either as once, few or many, or as a class for expanded clones.

D: .; J: TRBJ2-4; size: .; V: TRBV6-1; CDR3: CASSGIAGEAKNIQYF; DNA: TGTGCCAGCAGTGGAATCGCAGGGGAAGCCAAAAACATTCAGTACTTC
D: .; J: TRBJ1-2; size: .; V: TRBV15; CDR3: CATSRANYGYTF; DNA: TGTGCCACCAGCAGGGCAAACTATGGCTACACCTTC
D: .; J: TRBJ2-5; size: .; V: TRBV5-1; CDR3: CASSLGGSETQYF; DNA: TGCGCCAGCAGCTTAGGGGGATCTGAGACCCAGTACTTC
D: TRBD1; J: TRBJ1-1; size: .; V: TRBV5-1; CDR3: CASSSPRGLAEAFF; DNA: TGCGCCAGCAGCTCCCCGAGGGGGCTTGCTGAAGCTTTCTTT
D: .; J: TRBJ2-3; size: .; V: TRBV12-5; CDR3: CASGLVLGGWRDTQYF; DNA: TGTGCTAGTGGTTTGGTACTAGGAGGGTGGAGAGATACGCAGTATTTT
D: TRBD1; J: TRBJ1-4; size: .; V: TRBV7-9; CDR3: CASSSDRGNEKLFF; DNA: TGTGCCAGCAGCTCCGACAGGGGCAATGAAAAACTGTTTTTT
D: TRBD2; J: TRBJ2-3; size: .; V: TRBV11-3; CDR3: CASRKGGGAGDTQYF; DNA: TGTGCCAGCAGAAAAGGCGGGGGGGCAGGAGATACGCAGTATTTT
D: TRBD2; J: TRBJ2-4; size: once; V: TRBV5-3; CDR3: CARSPYNAGLAMDLAKNIQYF; DNA: TGTGCCAGAAGCCCCTACAATGCCGGACTAGCCATGGACTTAGCCAAAAACATTCAGTACTTC
D: .; J: TRBJ1-4; size: .; V: TRBV10-3; CDR3: CAINGGGRNEKLFF; DNA: TGTGCCATCAATGGCGGGGGGCGGAATGAAAAACTGTTTTTT
D: TRBD1; J: TRBJ1-4; size: .; V: TRBV5-5; CDR3: CASSLLDRAEKLFF; DNA: TGTGCCAGCAGCCTCTTAGACAGGGCCGAAAAACTGTTTTTT
D: .; J: TRBJ2-6; size: once; V: TRBV18; CDR3: CASSPPGVSGANVLTF; DNA: TGTGCCAGCTCACCACCGGGAGTTTCTGGGGCCAACGTCCTGACTTTC
D: .; J: TRBJ1-2; size: .; V: TRBV5-1; CDR3: CASSQWTDNYGYTF; DNA: TGCGCCAGCAGCCAATGGACAGATAACTATGGCTACACCTTC
D: TRBD1; J: TRBJ2-7; size: .; V: TRBV5-1; CDR3: CASSFSQGAPYEQYF; DNA: TGCGCCAGCAGCTTTTCCCAGGGGGCCCCCTACGAGCAGTACTTC
D: TRBD2; J: TRBJ2-3; size: .; V: TRBV3-1/TRBV3-2; CDR3: CASSGKRGGRGTDTQYF; DNA: TGTGCCAGCAGCGGTAAGCGGGGGGGCCGGGGCACAGATACGCAGTATTTT
D: TRBD1; J: TRBJ2-2; size: many; V: TRBV2; CDR3: CASSEGTGNTGELFF; DNA: TGTGCCAGCAGTGAGGGGACAGGGAACACCGGGGAGCTGTTTTTT
D: .; J: TRBJ2-7; size: few; V: TRBV12-5; CDR3: CASGPESYEQYF; DNA: TGTGCTAGTGGTCCGGAGTCCTACGAGCAGTACTTC
D: TRBD1; J: TRBJ1-2; size: .; V: TRBV10-2; CDR3: CASSVVDRDYGYTF; DNA: TGCGCCAGCAGTGTTGTGGACAGGGACTATGGCTACACCTTC
D: .; J: TRBJ1-2; size: .; V: TRBV3-1/TRBV3-2; CDR3: CASSQGVMGGYTF; DNA: TGTGCCAGCAGCCAAGGGGTAATGGGCGGCTACACCTTC
D: .; J: TRBJ1-1; size: .; V: TRBV4-1; CDR3: CASSQGTGRGTEAFF; DNA: TGCGCCAGCAGCCAAGGAACAGGGAGAGGCACTGAAGCTTTCTTT
D: TRBD1; J: TRBJ2-1; size: .; V: TRBV5-1; CDR3: CASSSGQGFSGYNEQFF; DNA: TGCGCCAGCAGCTCCGGACAGGGTTTTTCGGGATACAATGAGCAGTTCTTC
D: TRBD1; J: TRBJ2-7; size: .; V: TRBV7-9; CDR3: CASSLTEEGGTGLPYEQYF; DNA: TGTGCCAGCAGCTTAACAGAAGAAGGGGGGACAGGGCTTCCCTACGAGCAGTACTTC
D: .; J: TRBJ1-5; size: .; V: TRBV18; CDR3: CASSPSALPQPQHF; DNA: TGTGCCAGCTCACCGAGCGCCCTACCTCAGCCCCAGCATTTT
D: .; J: TRBJ1-3; size: .; V: TRBV2; CDR3: CASSESRSGNTIYF; DNA: TGTGCCAGCAGTGAGTCTCGTTCTGGAAACACCATATATTTT
D: .; J: TRBJ2-2; size: few; V: TRBV25-1; CDR3: CASSPLGDRSPAGELFF; DNA: TGTGCCAGCAGTCCCCTGGGAGACAGGTCTCCGGCCGGGGAGCTGTTTTTT
D: .; J: TRBJ1-6; size: .; V: TRBV7-2; CDR3: CASSLRSRGYNSPLHF; DNA: TGTGCCAGCAGCTTAAGGTCCAGGGGTTACAATTCACCCCTCCACTTT
D: .; J: TRBJ1-2; size: .; V: TRBV2; CDR3: CASSEQGTLNYGYTF; DNA: TGTGCCAGCAGTGAGCAGGGGACCCTTAACTATGGCTACACCTTC
D: .; J: TRBJ1-4; size: .; V: TRBV7-6; CDR3: CASSLGGHEKLFF; DNA: TGTGCCAGCAGCTTAGGCGGGCATGAAAAACTGTTTTTT
D: .; J: TRBJ2-5; size: .; V: TRBV27; CDR3: CASSPDRWRETQYF; DNA: TGTGCCAGCAGTCCGGACAGATGGAGAGAGACCCAGTACTTC
D: .; J: TRBJ2-7; size: .; V: TRBV18; CDR3: CASSSARSYEQYF; DNA: TGTGCCAGCTCATCCGCGAGGTCCTACGAGCAGTACTTC
D: TRBD1; J: TRBJ2-3; size: .; V: TRBV7-9; CDR3: CASSWGQGEGDTQYF; DNA: TGTGCCAGCAGCTGGGGACAGGGAGAGGGAGATACGCAGTATTTT
D: .; J: TRBJ1-1; size: .; V: TRBV19; CDR3: CASSILGGVGTEAFF; DNA: TGTGCCAGTAGTATTTTGGGGGGAGTTGGCACTGAAGCTTTCTTT
D: .; J: TRBJ1-1; size: .; V: TRBV6-5; CDR3: CASSKTGKNTEAFF; DNA: TGTGCCAGCAGCAAGACGGGGAAGAACACTGAAGCTTTCTTT
D: .; J: TRBJ2-7; size: .; V: TRBV5-1; CDR3: CASRSLYYEQYF; DNA: TGCGCCAGCAGGTCACTGTACTACGAGCAGTACTTC
D: .; J: TRBJ2-5; size: .; V: TRBV7-9; CDR3: CASSLPTRHSFQETQYF; DNA: TGTGCCAGCAGCCTGCCCACAAGACACTCTTTCCAAGAGACCCAGTACTTC
D: .; J: TRBJ2-3; size: .; V: TRBV5-4; CDR3: CASSPPRSGPDTQYF; DNA: TGTGCCAGCAGCCCACCTAGATCCGGCCCAGATACGCAGTATTTT
D: .; J: TRBJ1-2; size: .; V: TRBV27; CDR3: CASSLSRVTAGGYTF; DNA: TGTGCCAGCAGTTTATCGAGAGTTACGGCGGGGGGCTACACCTTC
D: TRBD1; J: TRBJ2-7; size: .; V: TRBV19; CDR3: CASNLGTGGPYEQYF; DNA: TGTGCCAGTAACTTAGGGACAGGGGGGCCCTACGAGCAGTACTTC
D: TRBD1; J: TRBJ1-5; size: .; V: TRBV24-1; CDR3: CATSSDRGRGDQPQHF; DNA: TGTGCCACCAGTAGTGACAGGGGGCGAGGGGATCAGCCCCAGCATTTT
D: TRBD1; J: TRBJ1-5; size: .; V: TRBV19; CDR3: CASSMGQGTDSNQPQHF; DNA: TGTGCCAGTAGTATGGGACAGGGGACGGATAGCAATCAGCCCCAGCATTTT
D: TRBD2; J: TRBJ2-1; size: .; V: TRBV3-1/TRBV3-2; CDR3: CASSKRTSGGALNEQFF; DNA: TGTGCCAGCAGCAAACGGACTAGCGGGGGGGCGCTGAATGAGCAGTTCTTC
D: .; J: TRBJ2-5; size: .; V: TRBV27; CDR3: CASSFLSPRGIEETQYF; DNA: TGTGCCAGCAGTTTCCTATCGCCCCGCGGGATCGAAGAGACCCAGTACTTC
D: .; J: TRBJ1-3; size: .; V: TRBV1; CDR3: CTSSQTGRGNTIYF; DNA: TGCACCAGCAGCCAGACAGGGCGAGGAAACACCATATATTTT
D: TRBD2; J: TRBJ2-3; size: .; V: TRBV7-9; CDR3: CASSERGHTQYF; DNA: TGTGCCAGCAGCGAGCGGGGGCATACGCAGTATTTT
D: .; J: TRBJ1-4; size: .; V: TRBV9; CDR3: CASSVGGATNEKLFF; DNA: TGTGCCAGCAGCGTAGGGGGGGCAACTAATGAAAAACTGTTTTTT
D: TRBD1; J: TRBJ2-7; size: .; V: TRBV4-1; CDR3: CASSQETGDYEQYF; DNA: TGCGCCAGCAGCCAAGAAACAGGGGACTACGAGCAGTACTTC